This entry lists 20 T cell receptor beta chains sequenced from one sample in a study of cytomegalovirus exposure and HLA in healthy donors. The table came from immunoSEQ multiplex PCR; TCRdb's copy has only in-frame clones and leaves some out. The top ten hold over 1.1% of the sample, which has 120,000 or so clones, 85% to 90% seen once. Source material: PBMCs. The receptor set was obtained from a woman aged 25 to 39 in good health and CMV-seropositive.

This chain joins TRBV4-2 and TRBJ2-2; 9 bases map to TRBD2. Germline V gene sequence: CDR1 LGHNA, CDR2 YNFKEQ. This CDR3 spans 16 amino acids. The junction had 4 bases not matched to a gene; V was cut back by 1 base and J by 4 bases. The CDR3 is CASSQGTSVGTGELFF. The CDR3, as DNA: TGTGCCAGCAGCCAAGGGACTAGCGTTGGCACCGGGGAGCTGTTTTTT.

V and J are TRBV5-6 and TRBJ2-5; TRBD2 aligns across 8 bases. Germline lookup yields CDR1 SGHDT and CDR2 YYEEEE. V dropped 4 bases and J dropped 5; count of bases not matched to a gene: 4. The CDR3 totals 13 residues. DNA of the CDR3: TGTGCCAGCAGCAGAGGACTAGCCGAGACCCAGTACTTC. Its protein is CASSRGLAETQYF.

The rearrangement joins TRBV5-5 to TRBJ2-4; D gene uncertain. V was cut by 4 bases and J by 0 bases, with 14 bases left in between. Germline loops: CDR1 SGHKS, CDR2 YYEKEE (reference sequence). The CDR3 contains 16 residues. CDR3 sequence (DNA): TGTGCCAGCAGCCGACTGGAAGACCTAGCCAAAAACATTCAGTACTTC. Protein sequence: CASSRLEDLAKNIQYF.

The chain joins TRBV10-3 to TRBJ2-1; TRBD2 might be the D (6 bases). The CDR3 is 15 amino acids. With 4 bases removed from V and 7 bases from J, the gap between germline ends came to 17 bases. In germline, CDR1 is ENHRY, CDR2 SYGVKD. Here the CDR3 reads CAISVRSSEENEQFF. The CDR3 region has the DNA TGTGCCATCAGTGTCCGGTCTAGCGAAGAGAATGAGCAGTTCTTC.

The V call is TRBV7-2, the J call TRBJ2-1; D not resolved. Trimming stripped 1 base from V and 6 bases from J, with 10 bases between. CDR1 and CDR2 from the germline V gene are SGHTA and FQGNSA. This CDR3 comprises 14 residues. CDR3 protein: CASSLGLPGNEQFF. CDR3 bases: TGTGCCAGCAGCTTAGGACTGCCGGGCAATGAGCAGTTCTTC.

The V and J genes are TRBV2 and TRBJ2-5; 11 nucleotides match TRBD2. The CDR3 covers 15 residues. The V segment lost 6 bases and the J segment 3 bases; nucleotides outside the gene matches: 6. CDR1 is SNHLY, CDR2 FYNNEI, per germline. This CDR3 reads CASSDPTSGEETQYF. The CDR3 nucleotides are TGTGCCAGCAGCGACCCGACTAGCGGGGAAGAGACCCAGTACTTC. Drawing the rest from reference TRBV2 and TRBJ2-5, the complete variable domain is EPEVTQTPSHQVTQMGQEVILRCVPISNHLYFYWYRQILGQKVEFLVSFYNNEISEKSEIFDDQFSVERPDGSNFTLKIRSTKLEDSAMYFCASSDPTSGEETQYFGPGTRLLVL.

Details on this clone: This same CDR3 is encoded by further DNA sequences in the sample. The V call is TRBV30, the J call TRBJ1-1; D is ambiguous. V was cut by 0 bases and J by 5 bases, with 10 bases left in between. CDR1 is GTSNPN and CDR2 is SVGIG in the germline V gene (reference sequence). This CDR3 has 13 residues. In DNA form, the CDR3 reads TGTGCCTGGAGTGTAAGCAGCGGGACTGAAGCTTTCTTT. Protein sequence: CAWSVSSGTEAFF.

The V and J genes are TRBV9 and TRBJ2-3; 9 bases line up with TRBD2. This CDR3 region has 14 residues. V lost 3 bases, J lost 4 bases, and 3 bases stayed unmatched. Germline lookup yields CDR1 SGDLS and CDR2 YYNGEE. CDR3 in DNA: TGTGCCAGCAGCGATAGCGGGAGCGCAGATACGCAGTATTTT. Protein sequence: CASSDSGSADTQYF.

This chain connects TRBV7-9 to TRBJ2-7; D may be TRBD2 (6 bases). Germline CDR1 is SEHNR and CDR2 is FQNEAQ (reference sequence). Deletions cut 3 bases from V and 10 bases from J, with 19 bases between. This CDR3 contains 14 residues. CDR3 DNA: TGTGCCAGCAGCTTCTCGCCGACACCGGAGGGCCAGTACTTC. Its translation: CASSFSPTPEGQYF.

The chain recombines TRBV9 with TRBJ1-3, with 8 bases aligning to TRBD1. CDR3 length equals 15 residues. V lost 4 bases and J lost 6; bases outside the gene matches: 9. Germline-derived CDR1 and CDR2 are SGDLS and YYNGEE. In DNA, the CDR3 is TGTGCCAGCAGCCCTCGGACAGGGCCTCAAAACACCATATATTTT. Translated: CASSPRTGPQNTIYF.

The chain combines TRBV9 with TRBJ2-5; 8 bases map to TRBD2. Germline V gene sequence: CDR1 SGDLS, CDR2 YYNGEE. Trimming cost V 0 bases and J 1 base; bases outside gene matches: 8. This CDR3 is 17 amino acids long. The CDR3 region is CASSVASSGGIQETQYF. CDR3 coding DNA: TGTGCCAGCAGCGTAGCTTCGAGCGGGGGCATCCAAGAGACCCAGTACTTC.

The chain has TRBV28 and TRBJ1-5; TRBD1 matches 11 bases. J gave up 0 bases and V 5 bases, and 15 bases lay outside the gene matches. The CDR3 has 20 amino acids. Per the germline V gene, CDR1 is MDHEN and CDR2 is SYDVKM. In DNA, the CDR3 is TGTGCCAGCAGTCCCTCCCGTACGGGACAGGGGGTTTATAGCAATCAGCCCCAGCATTTT. This gives the protein CASSPSRTGQGVYSNQPQHF.

The chain recombines TRBV5-1 with TRBJ1-1; 8 nucleotides align to TRBD1. This CDR3 contains 18 residues. The junction had 11 bases not matched to a gene; V was cut back by 1 base and J by 0 bases. CDR1 and CDR2 (germline): SGHRS, YFSETQ. This CDR3 reads CASSLTLKDRAMNTEAFF. In DNA, the CDR3 is TGCGCCAGCAGCTTGACGCTCAAGGACAGGGCCATGAACACTGAAGCTTTCTTT.

J is TRBJ2-5 and V is TRBV5-1; 12 nucleotides align to TRBD2. This CDR3 is built from 16 residues. Germline-derived CDR1 and CDR2 are SGHRS and YFSETQ. After removal of 1 base from V and 5 bases from J, the junction contained 6 bases not matched to a gene. The CDR3 protein is CASSLKTSGRGETQYF. In nucleotides, the CDR3 is TGCGCCAGCAGCTTGAAGACTAGCGGGAGAGGGGAGACCCAGTACTTC.

The chain combines TRBV15 with TRBJ1-3, with 7 bases fitting TRBD1. Germline values: CDR1 LNHNV, CDR2 YYDKDF (reference sequence). The CDR3 loop spans 13 amino acids. V dropped 5 bases and J dropped 4; count of bases not matched to a gene: 2. For the CDR3, the DNA is TGTGCCACCAGCCTCAGGGGGGGAAACACCATATATTTT. This encodes CATSLRGGNTIYF.

V usage is TRBV4-3 and J usage is TRBJ2-5, with 7 bases lining up with TRBD2. The CDR3 is 16 amino acids. From germline, CDR1 is LGHNA and CDR2 YSLEER. Trimming cost V 0 bases and J 2 bases; bases outside gene matches: 6. In DNA, the CDR3 is TGCGCCAGCAGCCAAGATGGAACTAGCGAGCAAGAGACCCAGTACTTC. The encoded protein is CASSQDGTSEQETQYF.

The chain recombines TRBV27 with TRBJ2-3; 14 nucleotides match TRBD2. With 6 bases clipped from V and 2 bases from J, the junction kept 19 bases outside the gene matches. The CDR3 consists of 21 residues. The V gene's germline CDR1 is MNHEY and CDR2 SMNVEV (reference sequence). CDR3 residues: CASRKFNGLAGGTYPTDTQYF. CDR3 nucleotides: TGTGCCAGCAGAAAGTTTAATGGACTAGCGGGAGGCACCTACCCCACAGATACGCAGTATTTT.

V and J are TRBV2 and TRBJ2-2; tentative D call: TRBD1 (6 bases). Trimming took off 4 bases at V and 4 bases at J, with 10 bases between the two ends. CDR1 and CDR2 (germline): SNHLY, FYNNEI. The CDR3 runs to 14 residues. The CDR3 DNA is TGTGCCAGCAGTGGGGGGCTGGGCACCGGGGAGCTGTTTTTT. Translated: CASSGGLGTGELFF.

This sequence joins TRBV2 and TRBJ2-3; 9 bases are shared with TRBD2. The V and J ends lost 4 bases and 6 bases, in that order; junction bases with no gene match: 8. Germline CDR1 reads SNHLY; CDR2 reads FYNNEI. The CDR3 has 15 amino acids. The CDR3, as DNA: TGTGCCAGCAGTGTTAGCGGGGGAACTTTTGATACGCAGTATTTT. Encoded protein: CASSVSGGTFDTQYF.

This clone was recorded once. The V gene is TRBV11-2, the J gene TRBJ2-2; perhaps TRBD2 as D (5 bases). Per germline, CDR1 SGHAT and CDR2 FQNNGV. Deletions cut 1 base from V and 3 bases from J, with 21 bases between. The CDR3 runs 19 residues. Here the CDR3 DNA reads TGTGCCAGCAGCTTAGGAAGGCTATTGGGGAGTGGGGACACCGGGGAGCTGTTTTTT. Translating it yields CASSLGRLLGSGDTGELFF.